Below are 15 T cell receptor beta chains sequenced from a single sample in a study of blood T cell repertoires in COVID-19. Here immunoSEQ multiplex PCR was the method, and the copy in TCRdb shows in-frame clones only, minus some. The sample holds about 150,000 clones, around 90% seen once. Material: peripheral blood. The receptors were gathered from a human donor with COVID-19, enrolled during active disease. The donor label of this sample is uncertain.

The chain employs TRBV3-1 (or the pseudogene TRBV3-2) and TRBJ1-4; D ambiguous. CDR1 is LGHDT, CDR2 YNNKEL, per germline (reference sequence). Trimming removed 3 bases from V and 5 bases from J, with 10 bases in between. The CDR3 runs to 14 residues. The CDR3 DNA follows: TGTGCCAGCAGCCAGCGGATATCCAATGAAAAACTGTTTTTT. Its translation is CASSQRISNEKLFF.

This chain joins TRBV2 and TRBJ1-2; D is undetermined. CDR1 SNHLY and CDR2 FYNNEI come from the germline V gene. This CDR3 is built from 14 residues. The V gene lost 6 bases and the J gene lost 2 bases, with 13 bases spanning the gap. CDR3 sequence: CASRPTTGNYGYTF. Written as DNA, the CDR3 is TGTGCCAGCAGGCCGACTACGGGAAACTATGGCTACACCTTC.

V is TRBV5-1 and J is TRBJ2-3; 10 bases are a match to TRBD2. V shed 1 base and J 6 bases; nucleotides not matched to a gene: 11. The CDR3 length is 17 residues. The germline gives CDR1 SGHRS, CDR2 YFSETQ. The CDR3 region is CASSLWLSSGSADTQYF. The CDR3 region has the DNA TGCGCCAGCAGCTTGTGGCTCTCTAGCGGGAGCGCGGATACGCAGTATTTT.

The rearrangement links TRBV7-6 to TRBJ2-3; D is possibly TRBD1 (7 bases). Trimming stripped 0 bases from V and 3 bases from J, with 13 bases between. There are 16 residues in the CDR3. The germline V gene encodes CDR1 SGHVS and CDR2 FNYEAQ. The CDR3 DNA reads as TGTGCCAGCAGCTTAGCATCAGGGGGGCAGACAGATACGCAGTATTTT. Protein product: CASSLASGGQTDTQYF.

The chain links TRBV6-5 to TRBJ1-4, with a possible D match to TRBD1 (5 bases). The ends were cut back, 5 bases at V and 5 bases at J, with 9 bases in the middle. CDR1 is MNHEY, CDR2 SVGAGI, per germline. This CDR3 region has 13 residues. This CDR3 reads CASSRDWNEKLFF. The CDR3 nucleotides read TGTGCCAGCAGTCGGGACTGGAATGAAAAACTGTTTTTT.

The chain uses TRBV5-1 and TRBJ1-5; TRBD1 agrees at 9 bases. Germline-derived CDR1 and CDR2 are SGHRS and YFSETQ. The CDR3 extends over 14 amino acids. V shed 4 bases, J shed 11 bases, and the junction held 10 bases outside the gene matches. The CDR3 loop reads CASSRPGTGTAQHF. CDR3 nucleotide sequence: TGCGCCAGCAGCCGTCCCGGGACAGGGACAGCCCAGCATTTT.

The chain has TRBV27 and TRBJ2-6; TRBD1 is a possible D gene (6 bases). Germline V CDR1 and CDR2: MNHEY, SMNVEV (reference sequence). The length of the CDR3 is 15 residues. Between the trimmed V and J ends, which lost 6 bases and 4 bases, there was a span of 13 bases. CDR3 region: CASRPRGSGANVLTF. The CDR3 nucleotides are TGTGCCAGCAGACCCAGGGGATCGGGGGCCAACGTCCTGACTTTC.

The chain uses TRBV9 and TRBJ2-2; D may be TRBD1 (5 bases). The germline V gene has CDR1 SGDLS and CDR2 YYNGEE. CDR3 size: 16 residues. V was clipped by 5 bases and J by 2 bases, with 16 bases between them. DNA of the CDR3: TGTGCCAGCAGGGGTGGGGCTGGGTATAACACCGGGGAGCTGTTTTTT. Protein: CASRGGAGYNTGELFF.

The CDR3 sequence: CASSSRGTGEETQYF. In DNA, the CDR3 is TGTGCCAGCAGCTCCCGAGGTACCGGGGAAGAGACCCAGTACTTC. This chain uses TRBV11-2 with TRBJ2-5; TRBD2 is a possible D gene (5 bases). CDR3 length: 15 amino acids. V was pared by 4 bases and J by 3 bases, with 15 bases between. From germline, CDR1 is SGHAT and CDR2 FQNNGV.

J is TRBJ1-1 and V is TRBV2; D not certain. This CDR3 comprises 14 residues. In germline, CDR1 is SNHLY, CDR2 FYNNEI. The V end lost 8 bases, the J end lost 1 base, and 14 bases lay between the germline ends. The CDR3 nucleotides read TGTGCCAGCTTACTGGACTCCGAGAACACTGAAGCTTTCTTT. The encoded protein is CASLLDSENTEAFF.

This clone showed up just once. This chain uses TRBV6-1 with TRBJ2-1; 11 nucleotides line up with TRBD2. The CDR3 has 15 residues. The V gene's germline CDR1 is MNHNS and CDR2 SASEGT. V was clipped by 4 bases and J by 5 bases; unmatched bases: 4. DNA of the CDR3: TGTGCCAGCAGTGTAGCGGGGGGGAGGAACAATGAGCAGTTCTTC. Amino acid sequence: CASSVAGGRNNEQFF.

This clone has a handful of counts. This chain connects TRBV19 to TRBJ2-5; TRBD1 might be the D (6 bases). There are 13 residues in the CDR3. The V gene lost 4 bases and the J gene lost 5 bases, with 11 bases spanning the gap. Germline V gene lookup returns CDR1 LNHDA and CDR2 SQIVND (reference sequence). The CDR3 loop reads CASSTRGWETQYF. In nucleotides, the CDR3 is TGTGCCAGTAGTACCAGGGGATGGGAGACCCAGTACTTC. The full variable domain, its missing parts supplied by reference TRBV19 and TRBJ2-5, is DGGITQSPKYLFRKEGQNVTLSCEQNLNHDAMYWYRQDPGQGLRLIYYSQIVNDFQKGDIAEGYSVSREKKESFPLTVTSAQKNPTAFYLCASSTRGWETQYFGPGTRLLVL.

The chain couples TRBV29-1 to TRBJ1-2, with a possible D match to TRBD1 (6 bases). V was cut by 8 bases and J by 7 bases, with 17 bases left in between. The CDR3 extends over 12 amino acids. Germline lookup yields CDR1 SQVTM and CDR2 ANQGSEA. CDR3 DNA sequence: TGCAGCTACAGACAGGCCGGGGCTGGCTACACCTTC. This translates into CSYRQAGAGYTF.

The chain employs TRBV4-1 and TRBJ1-2; D is unresolved. Trimming cost V 0 bases and J 4 bases, with 9 bases left between them. Germline assignment: CDR1 MGHRA and CDR2 YSYEKL. CDR3 size: 14 residues. CDR3 protein: CASSQDRGSYGYTF. For the CDR3, the DNA is TGCGCCAGCAGCCAAGATCGGGGTAGCTATGGCTACACCTTC.

This clone was observed once. V usage is TRBV6-6 and J usage is TRBJ1-1; 9 bases align to TRBD1. The J segment lost 4 bases and the V segment lost 6 bases, leaving 6 bases of the junction unmatched. Looked up from germline, CDR1 is MNHNY and CDR2 is SVGAGI (reference sequence). The CDR3 runs to 14 residues. CDR3 loop: CASRLTGGGTEAFF. CDR3 DNA sequence: TGTGCCAGCAGACTCACAGGGGGCGGCACTGAAGCTTTCTTT.